The sequence of this T cell receptor beta chain was determined in a study of cytomegalovirus exposure and HLA in healthy donors. Turning to the study itself: Caucasian-associated ancestry cluster membership applied to 75% to 85% of approximately 420 genotyped donors. General study results and limits: Across HLA loci, a later analysis found differing TCR association rates, with DRB1 most and HLA-C fewest. Fewer N-insertions than the roughly 670-donor mean were reportedly shown by an Asian-associated ancestry cluster in a later analysis. The study labeled more than 150 TCR beta chains cytomegalovirus-associated.

Remarks on this clone: As yet, its antigen is unknown.

V gave up 1 base and J gave up 5 bases; unmatched junction bases: 7. Germline lookup yields CDR1 SGHDT and CDR2 YYEEEE. This CDR3 is 15 amino acids long. In the PCR, 60 Vbeta and 13 Jbeta primers were used. Assay used: immunoSEQ multiplex PCR; TCRdb lists only in-frame clones, some missing. This repertoire includes about 190,000 clones. The sequence came from a woman aged 25 to 39 in good health and CMV-seropositive. The specimen was PBMCs. This sequence joins TRBV5-6 and TRBJ2-7; 9 bases match TRBD2. The CDR3 DNA is TGTGCCAGCAGCTTGCCGGGACTAGCCCCCCACGAGCAGTACTTC. Residues: CASSLPGLAPHEQYF.